The 10 T cell receptor beta chains below come from one sample, sequenced in a study of CD8 T cells in ankylosing spondylitis. Each CDR3 protein gets one entry after TCRdb re-called the 5' RACE reads with MiXCR. This table holds some 400,000 distinct CDR3 sequences, approximately 20% found once. General study findings and limits: Ankylosing spondylitis blood appeared to be characterized by a TCR beta motif of roughly eight highly homologous variants.

These receptors lack a known antigen. Source material: blood, either unsorted or a sorted T cell fraction (not recorded which). The origin of the receptors is a male donor with ankylosing spondylitis.

This clonotype was recorded a few times. This chain uses TRBV18 with TRBJ2-5; D remains ambiguous. Trimming took off 3 bases at V and 4 bases at J, with 6 bases between the two ends. The CDR3 is 12 residues long. The germline CDR1 and CDR2 sequences are KGHSH and LQKENI. DNA of the CDR3: TGTGCCAGCTCACCCCCCCCAGAGACCCAGTACTTC. This encodes CASSPPPETQYF.

There are a few counts of this clonotype. The rearrangement links TRBV7-2 to TRBJ2-7; D call uncertain. Trimming took off 1 base at V and 6 bases at J, with 13 bases between the two ends. Germline-derived CDR1 and CDR2 are SGHTA and FQGNSA. CDR3 length: 14 amino acids. The CDR3 region has the DNA TGTGCCAGCAGCTTAGAGCTAGGCTTACGCGAGCAGTACTTC. This translates into CASSLELGLREQYF.

The V and J genes are TRBV28 and TRBJ1-5, with D unclear. The CDR3 loop spans 15 amino acids. The germline gives CDR1 MDHEN, CDR2 SYDVKM. Trimming removed 5 bases from V and 3 bases from J, with 14 bases in between. In DNA form, the CDR3 reads TGTGCCAGCAGTCCCGGGCCAGCCCCCAATCAGCCCCAGCATTTT. Its protein is CASSPGPAPNQPQHF.

In its sample, this clonotype was seen a few times. The chain uses TRBV20-1 and TRBJ2-5; D is unclear. This CDR3 has 13 amino acids. Looked up from germline, CDR1 is DFQATT and CDR2 is SNEGSKA (reference sequence). V gave up 1 base and J gave up 9 bases, with 15 bases separating them. CDR3 DNA sequence: TGCAGTGCTAGAGTTGAGCCGGATAGGCCCCAGTACTTC. It specifies CSARVEPDRPQYF.

The V gene is TRBV25-1, the J gene TRBJ2-3; D is possibly TRBD2 (6 bases). Germline V lookup: CDR1 MGHDK, CDR2 SYGVNS. V gave up 1 base and J gave up 2 bases, with 13 bases separating them. This CDR3 has 16 residues. CDR3 coding DNA: TGTGCCAGCAGTGAATTCGGTAGCGGATACACAGATACGCAGTATTTT. Translation gives CASSEFGSGYTDTQYF.

The CDR3 region is CASSQDPYRGRNEQFF. For the CDR3, the DNA is TGCGCCAGCAGCCAAGATCCGTACAGGGGGCGGAATGAGCAGTTCTTC. The chain recombines TRBV4-3 with TRBJ2-1; 9 positions agree with TRBD1. Looked up from germline, CDR1 is LGHNA and CDR2 is YSLEER. The CDR3 contains 16 residues. Germline trimming cut 0 bases from V and 7 bases from J; bases unmatched to any gene: 7.

In this sample, this clonotype turned up a few times. The V call is TRBV11-2, the J call TRBJ2-7; D gene uncertain. Trimming pared 4 bases from V and 2 bases from J, leaving 15 bases between. From germline, CDR1 is SGHAT and CDR2 FQNNGV. There are 15 residues in the CDR3. CDR3 in amino acids: CASSSNSGPTYEQYF. The CDR3 DNA sequence: TGTGCCAGCAGCTCCAACTCCGGACCCACCTACGAGCAGTACTTC.

The chain combines TRBV6-2 or TRBV6-3 with TRBJ2-4; 12 bases fit TRBD2. V dropped 6 bases and J dropped 6; count of bases not matched to a gene: 3. The CDR3 is 14 residues long. Looked up from germline, CDR1 is MNHEY and CDR2 is SVGEGT. The CDR3 loop is CASSTGLAGNIQYF. CDR3 DNA sequence: TGTGCCAGCAGCACGGGACTAGCGGGAAACATTCAGTACTTC.

A few counts support this clonotype. CDR3 DNA sequence: TGTGCCAGCTCAAGACAGGGGACCTACGAGCAGTACTTC. This codes for CASSRQGTYEQYF. This chain uses TRBV18 with TRBJ2-7; 8 bases line up with TRBD1. V dropped 5 bases and J dropped 2; count of bases not matched to a gene: 2. The length of the CDR3 is 13 residues. Looked up from germline, CDR1 is KGHSH and CDR2 is LQKENI.

This clonotype was counted a few times. This rearrangement joins TRBV15 to TRBJ2-7, with 7 bases identical to TRBD1. The CDR3 has 15 amino acids. V trimming: 3 bases; J trimming: 4 bases; junction bases outside the gene matches: 9. Germline V gene sequence: CDR1 LNHNV, CDR2 YYDKDF (reference sequence). CDR3 amino acids: CATSRESVTGYEQYF. CDR3 bases: TGTGCCACCAGCAGGGAAAGTGTGACAGGGTACGAGCAGTACTTC.